These 15 T cell receptor beta chains came from one sample sequenced in a study of post-analysis software for immune sequencing data. Their cognate antigens are unknown. Unique molecular identifiers tagged the TCR beta cDNA libraries. Each CDR3 protein gets one entry after TCRdb re-called the PCR reads with MiXCR. Among a few hundred thousand distinct CDR3 sequences listed, nearly 45% were seen once. Study-level points and caveats: Elevated frequency relative to controls characterized roughly five TRBV segments in patients, TRBV5-6, TRBV5-1 and TRBV20-1 among them.

Specimen: blood. The receptors were gathered from a girl aged 10 to 17 with multiple sclerosis.

This clonotype came up a few times. The rearrangement joins TRBV20-1 to TRBJ2-1; 8 bases agree with TRBD2. Losses at the gene ends were 5 bases for V and 6 bases for J; bases not matched to a gene: 9. Germline CDR1 is DFQATT and CDR2 is SNEGSKA (reference sequence). This CDR3 region has 14 residues. The DNA for the CDR3 is TGCAGTGCTGCTATGCCGACTAGCGTCAATGAGCAGTTCTTC. This sequence encodes CSAAMPTSVNEQFF.

There are a few counts of this clonotype. The chain is built from TRBV5-6 and TRBJ2-1; D possibly corresponds to TRBD1 (6 bases). Germline V CDR1 and CDR2: SGHDT, YYEEEE. The length of the CDR3 is 14 residues. Between the trimmed V and J ends, which lost 2 bases and 3 bases, there was a span of 9 bases. In nucleotides, the CDR3 is TGTGCCAGCAGCTTACAGGGATTCTACAATGAGCAGTTCTTC. As protein: CASSLQGFYNEQFF.

V gene TRBV12-3 or TRBV12-4 combines with J gene TRBJ1-1; 9 bases align to TRBD1. Unmatched junction bases numbered 9, after V lost 6 bases and J lost 7 bases. The CDR3 sequence is 14 residues long. CDR3 coding DNA: TGTGCCAGCAGGCCGAACAGGGGGCAAAGTGAAGCTTTCTTT. This codes for CASRPNRGQSEAFF.

This clonotype was counted between two and nine times. J is TRBJ2-1 and V is TRBV7-2; D unclear. Germline V lookup: CDR1 SGHTA, CDR2 FQGNSA. This CDR3 is 11 amino acids long. V shed 5 bases and J shed 9 bases, with 8 bases lying between them. The CDR3 sequence is CASSRGLEQFF. CDR3 coding DNA: TGTGCCAGCAGCCGCGGCCTTGAGCAGTTCTTC.

The chain is built from TRBV5-1 and TRBJ2-1, with TRBD2 matching over 8 bases. J lost 5 bases, V lost 2 bases, and 6 bases had no gene match. From germline, CDR1 is SGHRS and CDR2 YFSETQ. The CDR3 consists of 15 residues. DNA of the CDR3: TGCGCCAGCAGCTTAGCGGGAGTGATTAACAATGAGCAGTTCTTC. Its translation is CASSLAGVINNEQFF.

The chain carries TRBV29-1 and TRBJ1-2; 11 bases are a match to TRBD1. The CDR3 loop spans 14 amino acids. V was pared by 4 bases and J by 4 bases, with 5 bases of the junction left unmatched. The germline V gene has CDR1 SQVTM and CDR2 ANQGSEA. In DNA, the CDR3 is TGCAGCGTTGGGAGGACAGGGGGCATCTATGGCTACACCTTC. It specifies CSVGRTGGIYGYTF.

This clonotype is a singleton in its sample. The CDR3: CASSRDRAIYNEQFF. In nucleotides, the CDR3 is TGTGCCAGCAGCCGCGACAGGGCAATCTACAATGAGCAGTTCTTC. The rearrangement links TRBV4-2 to TRBJ2-1, with 7 bases fitting TRBD1. The junction had 6 bases not matched to a gene; V was cut back by 4 bases and J by 3 bases. Germline lookup yields CDR1 LGHNA and CDR2 YNFKEQ. This CDR3 is 15 amino acids long.

This rearrangement joins TRBV29-1 to TRBJ1-5; unclear D gene. This CDR3 comprises 14 residues. Deletions cut 7 bases from V and 1 base from J, with 14 bases between. CDR1 and CDR2 from the germline V gene are SQVTM and ANQGSEA. The CDR3 bases are TGCAGCGCCGCGCCCGGGTCAAGCAATCAGCCCCAGCATTTT. Its protein is CSAAPGSSNQPQHF. The complete variable domain, with remaining parts taken from reference TRBV29-1 and TRBJ1-5, reads SAVISQKPSRDICQRGTSLTIQCQVDSQVTMMFWYRQQPGQSLTLIATANQGSEATYESGFVIDKFPISRPNLTFSTLTVSNMSPEDSSIYLCSAAPGSSNQPQHFGDGTRLSIL.

This clonotype was recorded only once. V gene TRBV24-1 combines with J gene TRBJ2-7; D not certain. This CDR3 is built from 13 residues. Germline assignment: CDR1 KGHDR and CDR2 SFDVKD. Between the trimmed V and J ends, which lost 4 bases and 2 bases, there was a span of 8 bases. The CDR3 is CATSDKETYEQYF. The CDR3 DNA sequence: TGTGCCACCAGTGACAAAGAGACCTACGAGCAGTACTTC.

The V and J genes are TRBV2 and TRBJ2-4; 7 nucleotides match TRBD2. Trimming removed 6 bases from V and 6 bases from J; junction bases left unmatched: 8. Germline-derived CDR1 and CDR2 are SNHLY and FYNNEI. This CDR3 comprises 14 residues. The CDR3 sequence: CASSPGTKLNIQYF. CDR3 coding DNA: TGTGCCAGCAGCCCGGGGACTAAACTAAACATTCAGTACTTC.

The chain is built from TRBV7-6 and TRBJ2-2, with TRBD2 as a possible D gene (5 bases). The germline V gene encodes CDR1 SGHVS and CDR2 FNYEAQ. The CDR3 is 15 residues long. V gave up 2 bases and J gave up 4 bases, with 11 bases separating them. CDR3 protein: CASSLYSVGTGELFF. The CDR3 DNA reads as TGTGCCAGCAGCTTATATAGCGTAGGCACCGGGGAGCTGTTTTTT.

The chain recombines TRBV20-1 with TRBJ2-4; 13 bases are shared with TRBD2. The DNA end is a closer match to TRBJ2-7, so the J assignment may be wrong. The germline V gene encodes CDR1 DFQATT and CDR2 SNEGSKA (reference sequence). The CDR3 extends over 16 amino acids. This CDR3 reads CSARALAGGPLNEQYF. In DNA form, the CDR3 reads TGCAGTGCTAGAGCACTAGCGGGAGGGCCGCTCAACGAGCAGTACTTC.

This clonotype has a handful of counts. V gene TRBV5-1 combines with J gene TRBJ2-5, with D perhaps matching TRBD1 (6 bases). Trimming left V 0 bases short and J 3 bases short, with 9 bases between. CDR1 SGHRS and CDR2 YFSETQ come from the germline V gene. The CDR3 extends over 14 amino acids. The CDR3 reads CASSLDSGEETQYF. As DNA, the CDR3 is TGCGCCAGCAGCTTGGATTCAGGGGAAGAGACCCAGTACTTC.

The chain joins TRBV20-1 to TRBJ2-1; the D gene could be TRBD1 or TRBD2 (5 bases each). The V gene lost 5 bases and the J gene lost 2 bases, with 16 bases spanning the gap. The CDR3 consists of 15 residues. The germline CDR1 and CDR2 sequences are DFQATT and SNEGSKA (reference sequence). The chain's CDR3 is CSAATGTGAYNEQFF. In DNA form, the CDR3 reads TGCAGTGCTGCCACAGGAACCGGGGCCTACAATGAGCAGTTCTTC.

V gene TRBV7-3 combines with J gene TRBJ1-2; 7 bases fit TRBD1. With V trimmed by 5 bases and J by 4 bases, 4 bases remained unmatched. CDR1 and CDR2 from the germline V gene are SGHTA and FQGTGA. This CDR3 contains 13 residues. Here the CDR3 DNA reads TGTGCCAGCAGCCACAGACAGGGCTATGGCTACACCTTC. It encodes CASSHRQGYGYTF. The whole variable domain, filled in from reference TRBV7-3 and TRBJ1-2, reads GAGVSQTPSNKVTEKGKYVELRCDPISGHTALYWYRQSLGQGPEFLIYFQGTGAADDSGLPNDRFFAVRPEGSVSTLKIQRTERGDSAVYLCASSHRQGYGYTFGSGTRLTVV.